The T cell receptor beta chain described here comes from a study of cytomegalovirus exposure and HLA in healthy donors. The overall study: Membership in the Caucasian-associated ancestry cluster was found for 75% to 90% of 398 genotyped donors.

Both 60 Vbeta primers and 13 Jbeta primers went into the PCR. Produced via immunoSEQ multiplex PCR; TCRdb's table is partial and in-frame only. The sample yields 200,000 to 250,000 clones, about 80% seen once. Findings of the study overall: Testing in vitro showed a few CMV-associated chains specific for CMV antigens.

A few counts support this clone. Its antigen is still unknown. Trimming took 5 bases from V and 2 from J; bases not matched to a gene: 6. The CDR3 has 14 amino acids. Germline lookup yields CDR1 SGHTA and CDR2 FQGNSA. Source material: PBMCs. The TCR comes from a man aged 40-49 years in good health and CMV-seronegative. The chain employs TRBV7-2 and TRBJ2-7; 7 bases line up with TRBD2. The CDR3 region is CASSDSGVPYEQYF. CDR3 coding DNA: TGTGCCAGCAGCGACAGCGGGGTCCCCTACGAGCAGTACTTC.